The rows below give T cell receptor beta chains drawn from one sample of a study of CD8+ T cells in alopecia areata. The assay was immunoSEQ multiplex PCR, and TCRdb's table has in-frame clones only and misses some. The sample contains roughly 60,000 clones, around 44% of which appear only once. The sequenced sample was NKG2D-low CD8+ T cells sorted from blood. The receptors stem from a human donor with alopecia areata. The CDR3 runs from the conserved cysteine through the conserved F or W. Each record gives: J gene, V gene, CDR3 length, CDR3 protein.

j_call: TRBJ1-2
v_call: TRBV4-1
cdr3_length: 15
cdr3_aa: CASSPVGQLNYGYTF

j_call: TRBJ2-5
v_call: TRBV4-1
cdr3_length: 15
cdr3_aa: CASSQVATGQETQYF

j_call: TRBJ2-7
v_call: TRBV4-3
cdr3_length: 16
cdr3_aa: CASSQDFPTGGHEQYF

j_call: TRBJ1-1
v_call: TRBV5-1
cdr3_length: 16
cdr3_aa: CASSPQSWDRESEAFF

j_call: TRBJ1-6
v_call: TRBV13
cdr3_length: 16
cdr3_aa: CASSHGTAVYNSPLHF

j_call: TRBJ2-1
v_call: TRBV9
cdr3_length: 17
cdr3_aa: CASSASTGTSSQNEQFF

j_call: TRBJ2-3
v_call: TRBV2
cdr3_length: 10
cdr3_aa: CASSEGGEYF

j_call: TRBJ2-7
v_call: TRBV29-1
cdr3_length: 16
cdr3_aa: CSVQGLAGGRAGEQYF

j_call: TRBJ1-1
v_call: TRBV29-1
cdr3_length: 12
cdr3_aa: CSVPLRATEAFF

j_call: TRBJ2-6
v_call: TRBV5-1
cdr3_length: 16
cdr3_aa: CASSGAKGTGANVLTF

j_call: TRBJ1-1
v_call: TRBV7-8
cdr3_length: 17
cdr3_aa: CASSTIRQGPQNTEAFF

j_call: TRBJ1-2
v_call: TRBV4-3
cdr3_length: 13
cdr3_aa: CASGTGEDYGYTF

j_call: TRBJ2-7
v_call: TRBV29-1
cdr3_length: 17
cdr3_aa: CSVGPTSGRLSPYEQYF

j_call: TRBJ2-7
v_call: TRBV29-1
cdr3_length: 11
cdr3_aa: CSVEENYEQYF

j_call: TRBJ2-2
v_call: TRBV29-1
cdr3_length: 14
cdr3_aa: CSAAGVQAAGELFF

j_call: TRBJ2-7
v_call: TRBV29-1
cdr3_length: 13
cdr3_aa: CSVEDGVAYEQYF

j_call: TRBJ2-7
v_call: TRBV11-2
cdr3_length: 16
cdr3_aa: CASSLGLATGSHEQYF

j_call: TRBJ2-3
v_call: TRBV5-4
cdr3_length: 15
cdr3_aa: CASSSLWGTTDTQYF

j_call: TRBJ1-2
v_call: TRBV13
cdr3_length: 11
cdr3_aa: CASSLAAGYTF

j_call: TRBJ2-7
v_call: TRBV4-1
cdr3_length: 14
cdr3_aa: CASSARTGPYEQYF

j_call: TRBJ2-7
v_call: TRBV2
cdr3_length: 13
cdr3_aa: CASKGGLRYEQYF

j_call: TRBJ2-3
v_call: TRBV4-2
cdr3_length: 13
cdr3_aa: CASSLGTGDTQYF

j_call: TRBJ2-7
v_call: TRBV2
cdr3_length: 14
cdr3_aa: CASSESRDGYEQYF

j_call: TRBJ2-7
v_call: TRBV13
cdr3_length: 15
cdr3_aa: CASSLGGQGAYEQYF

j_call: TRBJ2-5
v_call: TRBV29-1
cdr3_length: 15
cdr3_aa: CSVEFGREYQETQYF

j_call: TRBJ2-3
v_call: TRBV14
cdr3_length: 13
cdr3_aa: CASSRGKGEPRNF

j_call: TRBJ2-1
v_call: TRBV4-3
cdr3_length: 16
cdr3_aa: CASSKRWGLLDNEQFF

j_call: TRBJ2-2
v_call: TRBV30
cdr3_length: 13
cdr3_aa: CAWISTGVGELFF

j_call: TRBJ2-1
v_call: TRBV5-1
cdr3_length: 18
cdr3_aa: CASSLVSLAGASYNEQFF

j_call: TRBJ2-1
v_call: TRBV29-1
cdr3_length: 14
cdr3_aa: CSVADRGQDNEQFF

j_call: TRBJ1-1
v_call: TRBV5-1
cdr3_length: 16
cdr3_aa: CASSSKATGPPTEAFF

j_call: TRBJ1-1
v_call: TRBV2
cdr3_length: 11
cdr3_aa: CASSTNTEAFF

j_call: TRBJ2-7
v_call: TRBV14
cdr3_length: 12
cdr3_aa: CASSPDRREQYF

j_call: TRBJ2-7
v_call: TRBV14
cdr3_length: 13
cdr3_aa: CASSHSSSYEQYF

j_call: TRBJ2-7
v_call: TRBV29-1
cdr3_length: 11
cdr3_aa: CSSYDRDEQYF

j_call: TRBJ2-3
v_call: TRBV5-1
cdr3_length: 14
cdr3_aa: CASSPGTSTDTQYF

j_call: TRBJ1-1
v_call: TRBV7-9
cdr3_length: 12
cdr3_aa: CASSLAPTEAFF

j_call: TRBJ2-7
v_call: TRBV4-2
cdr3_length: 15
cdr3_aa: CASSQKLAGGDEQYF

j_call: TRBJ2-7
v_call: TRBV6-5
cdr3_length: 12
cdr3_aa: CASNSRGQEQYF

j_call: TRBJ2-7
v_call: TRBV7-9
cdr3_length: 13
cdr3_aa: CASSLEQFYEQYF

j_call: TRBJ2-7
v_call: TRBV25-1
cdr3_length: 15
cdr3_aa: CASTGREGIDYEQYF

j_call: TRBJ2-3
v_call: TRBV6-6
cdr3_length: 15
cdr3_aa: CASMGREGPSDTQYF

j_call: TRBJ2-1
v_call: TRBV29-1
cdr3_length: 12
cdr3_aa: CSVRQGAYEQFF